The rows below give T cell receptor beta chains drawn from one sample of a study of cytomegalovirus exposure and HLA in healthy donors. Sequenced by immunoSEQ multiplex PCR; TCRdb stores in-frame clones only, minus some. The data contain about 180,000 clones, about 69% of them singletons. The material sequenced was PBMCs. The receptors shown here come from a male donor in good health and CMV-seronegative. CDR3s include the opening cysteine and the closing phenylalanine or tryptophan. Fields, in order: clone size, V gene, J gene, D gene, CDR3 DNA, CDR3 protein. D genes are given only for firm matches. Only some rows state a clone size, as once, few, many or a class for expanded clones.

clone_size: NA
v_call: TRBV6-5
j_call: TRBJ1-2
d_call: NA
cdr3_nt: TGTGCCAGCAGTTACTCGCCCAGGGAAGAGTATGGCTACACCTTC
cdr3_aa: CASSYSPREEYGYTF

clone_size: NA
v_call: TRBV4-1
j_call: TRBJ2-5
d_call: TRBD2
cdr3_nt: TGCGCCAGCAGCCAAAGGCTAGCGGGGGGAGAGACCCAGTACTTC
cdr3_aa: CASSQRLAGGETQYF

clone_size: NA
v_call: TRBV18
j_call: TRBJ2-3
d_call: NA
cdr3_nt: TGTGCCAGCTCACCACCGCCACTCGCAGATACGCAGTATTTT
cdr3_aa: CASSPPPLADTQYF

clone_size: NA
v_call: TRBV27
j_call: TRBJ2-4
d_call: TRBD2
cdr3_nt: TGTGCCAGCAGTTTTAGCGGGACGTCCAAAAACATTCAGTACTTC
cdr3_aa: CASSFSGTSKNIQYF

clone_size: NA
v_call: TRBV6-1
j_call: TRBJ2-1
d_call: TRBD2
cdr3_nt: TGTGCCAGCAGTGAACTAGCGGGGGGGCCTTATGAGCAGTTCTTC
cdr3_aa: CASSELAGGPYEQFF

clone_size: NA
v_call: TRBV29-1
j_call: TRBJ2-4
d_call: TRBD1
cdr3_nt: TGCAGCGTGGCCCCCGGGACAGGGAGAAACATTCAGTACTTC
cdr3_aa: CSVAPGTGRNIQYF

clone_size: few
v_call: TRBV6-6
j_call: TRBJ1-2
d_call: NA
cdr3_nt: TGTGCCAGCAGAGCTCGTAGCTACACCTTC
cdr3_aa: CASRARSYTF

clone_size: NA
v_call: TRBV30
j_call: TRBJ1-1
d_call: TRBD1
cdr3_nt: TGTGCCTGGAGTCGGCAGGGGGCTAGGGCTTTCTTT
cdr3_aa: CAWSRQGARAFF

clone_size: NA
v_call: TRBV27
j_call: TRBJ2-5
d_call: TRBD2
cdr3_nt: TGTGCCAGCAGTTTATCAAGCGGGGTGGTGGAGACCCAGTACTTC
cdr3_aa: CASSLSSGVVETQYF

clone_size: few
v_call: TRBV11-2
j_call: TRBJ1-2
d_call: NA
cdr3_nt: TGTGCCAGCAGCGAGGCGCGGCAGTCTTACTATGGCTACACCTTC
cdr3_aa: CASSEARQSYYGYTF

clone_size: NA
v_call: TRBV6-6
j_call: TRBJ1-2
d_call: NA
cdr3_nt: TGTGCCAGCACGCCCGCTGGCAGGAACTATGGCTACACCTTC
cdr3_aa: CASTPAGRNYGYTF

clone_size: NA
v_call: TRBV30
j_call: TRBJ1-2
d_call: NA
cdr3_nt: TGTGCCTGGAATCAGGGGCCGGATGGCTACACCTTC
cdr3_aa: CAWNQGPDGYTF

clone_size: once
v_call: TRBV6-6
j_call: TRBJ2-4
d_call: NA
cdr3_nt: TGTGCCAGCAGTACTGGAGCCAAAAACATTCAGTACTTC
cdr3_aa: CASSTGAKNIQYF

clone_size: NA
v_call: TRBV28
j_call: TRBJ1-1
d_call: TRBD1
cdr3_nt: TGTGCCAGCAGTTCCGCAGACAGGGTGGGAACTGAAGCTTTCTTT
cdr3_aa: CASSSADRVGTEAFF

clone_size: few
v_call: TRBV28
j_call: TRBJ2-1
d_call: NA
cdr3_nt: TGTGCCAGCAGTCCCACTAGATACAATGAGCAGTTCTTC
cdr3_aa: CASSPTRYNEQFF

clone_size: few
v_call: TRBV30
j_call: TRBJ1-1
d_call: NA
cdr3_nt: TGTGCCTGGAGATATCGGGGGTCCTCTCATGAAGCTTTCTTT
cdr3_aa: CAWRYRGSSHEAFF

clone_size: NA
v_call: TRBV30
j_call: TRBJ2-1
d_call: NA
cdr3_nt: TGTGCCTGGAGTGCCAGCAATGAGCAGTTCTTC
cdr3_aa: CAWSASNEQFF

clone_size: NA
v_call: TRBV6-5
j_call: TRBJ1-1
d_call: NA
cdr3_nt: TGTGCCAGCAGTTACTCCAGTTTCCAAGAAGCTTTCTTT
cdr3_aa: CASSYSSFQEAFF

clone_size: NA
v_call: TRBV29-1
j_call: TRBJ2-5
d_call: TRBD2
cdr3_nt: TGCAGCGTTACACAGGAAGGAGCGGGGCCATGGGCCCAGTACTTC
cdr3_aa: CSVTQEGAGPWAQYF

clone_size: NA
v_call: TRBV7-7
j_call: TRBJ2-1
d_call: TRBD2
cdr3_nt: TGTGCCAGCAGCCCGGGACTAGCCCACAATGAGCAGTTCTTC
cdr3_aa: CASSPGLAHNEQFF

clone_size: few
v_call: TRBV7-9
j_call: TRBJ1-5
d_call: NA
cdr3_nt: TGTGCCAGCAGCTTAGAGGGGAGCAATCAGCCCCAGCATTTT
cdr3_aa: CASSLEGSNQPQHF

clone_size: NA
v_call: TRBV6-5
j_call: TRBJ2-1
d_call: TRBD1
cdr3_nt: TGTGCCAGCAGTTACTTGGGGACAGGGAATGAGCAGTTCTTC
cdr3_aa: CASSYLGTGNEQFF

clone_size: NA
v_call: TRBV4-2
j_call: TRBJ1-2
d_call: TRBD1
cdr3_nt: TGTGCCAGCAGCCAAGGGGGGACAGGGCCGTTAAACTATGGCTACACCTTC
cdr3_aa: CASSQGGTGPLNYGYTF

clone_size: NA
v_call: TRBV25-1
j_call: TRBJ2-6
d_call: NA
cdr3_nt: TGTGCCAGCAGTGACTTTGACACCGACCGCTCTGGGGCCAACGTCCTGACTTTC
cdr3_aa: CASSDFDTDRSGANVLTF

clone_size: NA
v_call: TRBV9
j_call: TRBJ2-3
d_call: NA
cdr3_nt: TGTGCCAGCAGCGTAGGCGGGACCACAGATACGCAGTATTTT
cdr3_aa: CASSVGGTTDTQYF

clone_size: NA
v_call: TRBV12-5
j_call: TRBJ1-2
d_call: TRBD1
cdr3_nt: TGTGCTAGTGGTTTGCCATGGGACAGGCGGGGAGTAGGCTACACCTTC
cdr3_aa: CASGLPWDRRGVGYTF

clone_size: NA
v_call: TRBV29-1
j_call: TRBJ2-1
d_call: NA
cdr3_nt: TGCAGCGTGGCATCAGGGCTAGGGCACAATGAGCAGTTCTTC
cdr3_aa: CSVASGLGHNEQFF

clone_size: NA
v_call: TRBV28
j_call: TRBJ2-1
d_call: TRBD2
cdr3_nt: TGTGCCAGCAGTTTTGGGTCTAGCGGGAGGAATGAGCAGTTCTTC
cdr3_aa: CASSFGSSGRNEQFF

clone_size: once
v_call: TRBV6-1
j_call: TRBJ1-5
d_call: NA
cdr3_nt: TGTGCCAGCAGTGAAATGGCGACAGTTAATCAGCCCCAGCATTTT
cdr3_aa: CASSEMATVNQPQHF

clone_size: NA
v_call: TRBV19
j_call: TRBJ1-2
d_call: NA
cdr3_nt: TGTGCCAGTAGTATAGCCGCAGGCGCCTATGGCTACACCTTC
cdr3_aa: CASSIAAGAYGYTF

clone_size: NA
v_call: TRBV28
j_call: TRBJ1-2
d_call: NA
cdr3_nt: TGTGCCGGCCCGGGGGGCAGGGGACTCTATGGCTACACCTTC
cdr3_aa: CAGPGGRGLYGYTF